This T cell receptor (beta chain) was sequenced for a study of blood T cell repertoires in COVID-19. The CDR3 extends over 15 amino acids. Germline V gene sequence: CDR1 LGHDT, CDR2 YNNKEL (reference sequence). The J segment lost 6 bases and the V segment lost 1 base, leaving 3 bases of the junction unmatched. In the original workflow: Quantification of nucleated cells was approximated via reference gene primer amplification. Some clones are missing from TCRdb's copy, which holds only in-frame ones; the method was immunoSEQ multiplex PCR. V and J calls and clone size come straight from that table; D and trimming were deduced from the DNA. There are nearly 250,000 clones in the sample; around 90% occur only once, and approximately 0.9% lies in the top ten.

The receptor's source is a man in his forties or fifties who had been exposed to COVID-19. V is TRBV3-1 (or the pseudogene TRBV3-2) and J is TRBJ2-1, with 10 bases matching TRBD2. Input material: PBMCs or T cells enriched from blood (not recorded which). CDR3 in amino acids: CASSQGASGSNEQFF. CDR3 bases: TGTGCCAGCAGCCAAGGGGCTAGCGGGAGCAATGAGCAGTTCTTC.